The entry below describes one TCR beta chain. Its binding antigen is unknown. The sequencer listed for this sample is NextSeq 550. A Human TCR Profiling Kit was used to prepare UMI-labeled 5' RACE TCRbeta libraries. The same number of PCR cycles was used to prepare all TCRbeta libraries in parallel. The study's own analysis went as follows. The number of functional CDR3beta clonotypes in each TCRbeta library ranged from roughly 2,600 to 20,000. UMI extraction and consensus assembly used MIGEC 1.2.9, requiring at least three reads per UMI. MiXCR 3.0.3 was used to extract in-frame CDR3beta repertoires. Diversity metrics were computed in VDJtools 1.2.1 after downsampling each sample to 42,000 randomly selected UMIs. For each sample pair, the repertoire overlap metrics D, R and F2 were calculated in VDJtools using the top 3,000 clones. Following reprocessing of the reads by TCRdb, the data hold one row per CDR3 protein sequence and no DNA is available. The V and J calls were not made by the authors but by TCRdb's processing. The sample's table lists a count of some 9,600 distinct CDR3 sequences. Of the sample, roughly 9.8% falls within the top ten clones.

This sample was taken from a study of human CD8 memory T cell subsets (dated by TCRdb to the early 2020s). For the study in its entirety: To assess clonal relationships, the TCRbeta repertoires of stem-like (TSTEM), progenitor exhausted-like (TPEX) and effector memory CD8+ T cell subsets were compared. TCRbeta repertoires were obtained from six donors, each contributing TSTEM, TPEX and effector memory subsets. Here is what the overall study found, with its caveats: Sequencing was limited to TCRbeta chains, and the repertoire comparisons were based on a handful of donors analyzed with paired t-tests and Bonferroni correction. Although both stem-like subsets shared clonotypes with effector memory cells, the overlap between TSTEM and TPEX repertoires was minimal, suggesting distinct antigen spectra for the TSTEM and TPEX subsets. TSTEM and TPEX subsets showed similarly high normalized Shannon-Wiener diversity, whereas effector memory subsets were comparatively less diverse. Based on Chao1 estimates, TSTEM subsets appeared to have greater repertoire diversity than TPEX subsets, which could potentially reflect a broader range of specificities.

CDR1 and CDR2 are drawn from the germline V gene (reference sequence): DFQATT, SNEGSKA. Reading from cysteine to phenylalanine, the CDR3 counts 13 amino acids. No DNA is recorded. Stem-like memory CD8+ T cells (TSTEM) were defined as CCR7+ PD-1- TIGIT- cells. Density gradient separation was used to isolate peripheral blood mononuclear cells from buffy coats of healthy donors. The study enriched total CD8+ T cells through negative magnetic separation using EasySep or MojoSort CD8+ T cell isolation kits. An RNeasy Mini Kit was used to extract total RNA from duplicate vials of around 150,000 sorted CD8+ T cells per subset. PBMCs were used either fresh or after being cryopreserved in fetal bovine serum containing around 9.4% DMSO. Fluorescence-activated cell sorting on a FACSAria III was used to sort CD8+ T cell subsets to purity.

Sequencing was carried out using CD8+ stem-like memory T cells (TSCM and TCM) sorted from PBMCs. The cell subset or site label for this specimen denotes: stem-like memory CD8 T cells (TSTEM), CCR7+ PD-1- TIGIT-. This clonotype was sampled from a human donor in good health. This receptor chain uses TRBV20-1 and TRBJ2-1. The CDR3 corresponds to CSASLTVYNEQFF.